This T cell receptor (beta chain) was identified in a study of Graves' ophthalmopathy and Graves' hyperthyroidism. Study-wide findings and caveats: Predictions made by the model for ophthalmopathy progression reached approximately 71% sensitivity and almost 75% specificity. Distinction of ophthalmopathy from stable hyperthyroidism by a 13-signature model reached approximately 90% sensitivity and 70% to 83% specificity.

Roughly 9 ml of fresh blood yielded the PBMCs by density gradient. RNA transcripts served as template for amplifying TCR beta CDR3 sequences. Second-round multiplex PCR came after a first-round RT-PCR that employed HTBI primers. One entry per CDR3 protein, called by TCRdb with MiXCR from the multiplex PCR reads. The data hold 620,000 or so distinct CDR3 sequences, with over 20% observed a single time. This clonotype was recorded at least ten times. Antigen: not known. CDR3 length: 17 residues. The germline V and J ends were trimmed by 5 bases and 1 base, with 15 bases remaining between them. This TCR was recovered from a woman under 30 with stable Graves' hyperthyroidism. Some clones in this sample may be carry-over from other donors' samples. What was sequenced was peripheral blood. V usage is TRBV12-3 or TRBV12-4 and J usage is TRBJ2-6; D call uncertain. The DNA of the CDR3 is TGTGCCAGCAGTACCGGTCAGCCTCTTTCTGGGGCCAACGTCCTGACTTTC. It is translated as CASSTGQPLSGANVLTF.